A single sample gave rise to the 20 T cell receptor beta chains below, sequenced in a study of T cell responses to AZD1222 COVID-19 vaccine. Data came from immunoSEQ multiplex PCR; TCRdb stores just in-frame clones and leaves some out. The sample holds approximately 220,000 clones; approximately 94% are singletons and the top ten take about 1%. The material sequenced was peripheral blood, taken on day 0 of MenACWY control vaccination. These receptors originate from an adult in good health.

This clone was recorded only once. The chain employs TRBV5-1 and TRBJ1-4, with 7 bases fitting TRBD1. Germline V gene sequence: CDR1 SGHRS, CDR2 YFSETQ. V dropped 0 bases and J dropped 4; count of bases not matched to a gene: 3. The CDR3 spans 15 residues. DNA for the CDR3: TGCGCCAGCAGCTTGGGACAGGGAGTTAATGAAAAACTGTTTTTT. Encoded protein: CASSLGQGVNEKLFF. Drawing the rest from reference TRBV5-1 and TRBJ1-4, the complete variable domain is KAGVTQTPRYLIKTRGQQVTLSCSPISGHRSVSWYQQTPGQGLQFLFEYFSETQRNKGNFPGRFSGRQFSNSRSEMNVSTLELGDSALYLCASSLGQGVNEKLFFGSGTQLSVL.

As for this clone: Other DNA sequences in this sample translate to the same CDR3. J is TRBJ1-1 and V is TRBV5-1; D ambiguous. The CDR3 has 13 residues. Deletions cut 0 bases from V and 4 bases from J, with 7 bases between. Germline values: CDR1 SGHRS, CDR2 YFSETQ. CDR3: CASSLVAGTEAFF. The CDR3 coding sequence is TGCGCCAGCAGCTTGGTCGCGGGCACTGAAGCTTTCTTT.

The J gene is TRBJ2-1, the V gene TRBV6-1; TRBD2 aligns across 10 bases. CDR1 and CDR2 (germline): MNHNS, SASEGT. J lost 9 bases, V lost 2 bases, and 4 bases had no gene match. The CDR3 is 14 amino acids. CDR3 residues: CASSERGTSAEQFF. The CDR3 DNA sequence: TGTGCCAGCAGTGAAAGGGGGACTAGCGCTGAGCAGTTCTTC.

The J gene is TRBJ2-5, the V gene TRBV2; 12 nucleotides agree with TRBD2. J gave up 5 bases and V 3 bases, and 1 base lay outside the gene matches. CDR1 and CDR2 from the germline V gene are SNHLY and FYNNEI. This CDR3 comprises 14 residues. CDR3 amino acids: CASSDGLAGETQYF. The DNA of the CDR3 is TGTGCCAGCAGTGATGGACTAGCGGGGGAGACCCAGTACTTC.

This clone occurred once. The chain has TRBV7-9 and TRBJ1-1; D is possibly TRBD1 (5 bases). Trimming took off 5 bases at V and 3 bases at J, with 25 bases between the two ends. This CDR3 has 18 amino acids. Germline CDR1 and CDR2: SEHNR and FQNEAQ (reference sequence). This chain's CDR3 is CASSIRFQGLQRYTEAFF. CDR3 bases: TGTGCCAGCAGCATCCGATTCCAGGGCCTTCAAAGGTACACTGAAGCTTTCTTT.

Points on this clone: Other DNA sequences from this sample encode an identical CDR3 as well. This chain links TRBV7-6 with TRBJ2-7; D is unresolved. With 4 bases removed from V and 3 bases from J, the gap between germline ends came to 10 bases. In germline, CDR1 is SGHVS, CDR2 FNYEAQ. This CDR3 is 13 amino acids long. The CDR3 DNA is TGTGCCAGCAGCTCAGGACCGAACTACGAGCAGTACTTC. Protein sequence: CASSSGPNYEQYF.

The V and J genes are TRBV18 and TRBJ1-5; D not certain. The CDR3 covers 16 residues. V shed 5 bases and J shed 3 bases, with 17 bases lying between them. Germline V lookup: CDR1 KGHSH, CDR2 LQKENI. The chain's CDR3 is CASSSLKRGINQPQHF. Here the CDR3 DNA reads TGTGCCAGCTCATCCCTCAAACGAGGTATCAATCAGCCCCAGCATTTT. The variable domain in full, with the rest retrieved from reference TRBV18 and TRBJ1-5, is NAGVMQNPRHLVRRRGQEARLRCSPMKGHSHVYWYRQLPEEGLKFMVYLQKENIIDESGMPKERFSAEFPKEGPSILRIQQVVRGDSAAYFCASSSLKRGINQPQHFGDGTRLSIL.

This clone was recorded once. V gene TRBV6-5 combines with J gene TRBJ1-5, with a possible D match to TRBD1 (6 bases). Germline-derived CDR1 and CDR2 are MNHEY and SVGAGI. The length of the CDR3 is 15 residues. V gave up 5 bases and J gave up 3 bases, with 14 bases separating them. The CDR3 nucleotides read TGTGCCAGCAGTATGGACAGACCTCTCAATCAGCCCCAGCATTTT. It specifies CASSMDRPLNQPQHF.

The rearrangement uses TRBV30 and TRBJ2-7; 14 bases line up with TRBD2. With V trimmed by 5 bases and J by 4 bases, 4 bases remained unmatched. Germline CDR1 GTSNPN, CDR2 SVGIG (reference sequence). The CDR3 runs to 14 residues. CDR3 nucleotide sequence: TGTGCCTGGGCCGGGACTAGCGGGGGATACGAGCAGTACTTC. This sequence encodes CAWAGTSGGYEQYF.

Regarding this clone: The sample carries other DNA sequences with the same CDR3. The chain links TRBV12-3 or TRBV12-4 to TRBJ1-5; D gene unclear. This CDR3 is 13 amino acids long. Trimming took off 1 base at V and 0 bases at J, with 1 base between the two ends. CDR3: CASSLGSNQPQHF. The DNA of the CDR3 is TGTGCCAGCAGTTTAGGTAGCAATCAGCCCCAGCATTTT.

The CDR3 here is CASFGASTEAFF. The CDR3 DNA follows: TGTGCCAGTTTCGGGGCCTCGACTGAAGCTTTCTTT. The chain recombines TRBV28 with TRBJ1-1; maybe TRBD1 (5 bases). The CDR3 has 12 amino acids. Germline V lookup: CDR1 MDHEN, CDR2 SYDVKM. V was shortened by 9 bases and J by 5 bases, with 13 bases between the two germline ends.

The chain couples TRBV11-2 to TRBJ2-5; 8 positions agree with TRBD2. The CDR3 extends over 15 amino acids. V shed 8 bases and J 3 bases; nucleotides not matched to a gene: 11. Germline V gives CDR1 SGHAT, CDR2 FQNNGV. CDR3 DNA sequence: TGTGCCAGCTCCCCGGCGGGGGGTTACAAAGAGACCCAGTACTTC. Translation: CASSPAGGYKETQYF.

This chain uses TRBV3-1 (or the pseudogene TRBV3-2) with TRBJ1-2; D ambiguous. The CDR3 has 11 amino acids. Trimming shortened V by 1 base and J by 8 bases, and 5 bases separated the two germline ends. Germline CDR1 reads LGHDT; CDR2 reads YNNKEL (reference sequence). For the CDR3, the DNA is TGTGCCAGCAGCCAAGGTAGAGGCTACACCTTC. It is translated as CASSQGRGYTF.

The sample holds a few counts of this clone. The chain recombines TRBV2 with TRBJ1-1; 7 nucleotides agree with TRBD1. The J segment lost 1 base and the V segment lost 6 bases, leaving 5 bases of the junction unmatched. The CDR3 has 14 residues. From germline, CDR1 is SNHLY and CDR2 FYNNEI. The CDR3 is CASSQGEWNTEAFF. The CDR3 DNA sequence: TGTGCCAGCAGCCAGGGGGAGTGGAACACTGAAGCTTTCTTT.

Concerning this clone itself: Likely a read error: the CDR3 ends without its conserved phenylalanine or tryptophan. The DNA is left out, because the CDR3 cannot be placed on it with certainty; the CDR3 is given as TCRdb lists it. The gene calls are TRBV21-1 and TRBJ2-7; the table's D call, TRBD1, has no DNA check behind it. TRBV21-1 is annotated as a pseudogene. The CDR3 totals 13 residues, both ends included. The CDR3 here is CASRNLGTGWPRR.

J is TRBJ2-1 and V is TRBV12-5; 8 bases match TRBD1. J gave up 3 bases and V 6 bases, and 7 bases lay outside the gene matches. The germline V gene encodes CDR1 LGHNT and CDR2 FRNRAP. This CDR3 comprises 15 residues. In DNA, the CDR3 is TGTGCTAGTGGCCTGCCAGGGGGCAACTACAATGAGCAGTTCTTC. Translated: CASGLPGGNYNEQFF. Using reference TRBV12-5 and TRBJ2-1 for the parts outside the CDR3, the full variable domain is DARVTQTPRHKVTEMGQEVTMRCQPILGHNTVFWYRQTMMQGLELLAYFRNRAPLDDSGMPKDRFSAEMPDATLATLKIQPSEPRDSAVYFCASGLPGGNYNEQFFGPGTRLTVL.

The gene calls are TRBV7-9 and TRBJ1-3, with a weak D call TRBD1 (5 bases). Trimming removed 2 bases from V and 1 base from J, with 18 bases in between. The CDR3 loop spans 18 amino acids. CDR1 and CDR2 (germline): SEHNR, FQNEAQ (reference sequence). This chain's CDR3 is CASSLTSRADSSGNTIYF. The DNA for the CDR3 is TGTGCCAGCAGCTTAACTTCCCGCGCCGACAGTTCTGGAAACACCATATATTTT.

The V call is TRBV28, the J call TRBJ1-5, with D tentatively TRBD1 (6 bases). This CDR3 has 12 residues. Deletions cut 7 bases from V and 6 bases from J, with 10 bases between. Germline-derived CDR1 and CDR2 are MDHEN and SYDVKM. The CDR3 DNA reads TGTGCCAGCACCCGGGGGGCTCAGCCCCAGCATTTT. Protein product: CASTRGAQPQHF. Looking up the rest from reference TRBV28 and TRBJ1-5 gives the full variable domain: DVKVTQSSRYLVKRTGEKVFLECVQDMDHENMFWYRQDPGLGLRLIYFSYDVKMKEKGDIPEGYSVSREKKERFSLILESASTNQTSMYLCASTRGAQPQHFGDGTRLSIL.

The rearrangement uses TRBV5-1 and TRBJ1-1; no definite D call. This CDR3 is 15 amino acids long. Germline values: CDR1 SGHRS, CDR2 YFSETQ. V dropped 0 bases and J dropped 5 bases, with 14 bases sitting between them. CDR3 region: CASSLERVLRTEAFF. The CDR3 nucleotides are TGCGCCAGCAGCTTGGAACGGGTCCTGAGGACTGAAGCTTTCTTT. The full variable domain, rest sourced from reference TRBV5-1 and TRBJ1-1, is KAGVTQTPRYLIKTRGQQVTLSCSPISGHRSVSWYQQTPGQGLQFLFEYFSETQRNKGNFPGRFSGRQFSNSRSEMNVSTLELGDSALYLCASSLERVLRTEAFFGQGTRLTVV.

The V gene is TRBV3-1 (or the pseudogene TRBV3-2), the J gene TRBJ1-4; D is undetermined. V lost 1 base and J lost 1, with 7 bases in between. Germline V gene sequence: CDR1 LGHDT, CDR2 YNNKEL (reference sequence). The CDR3 loop spans 15 amino acids. As DNA, the CDR3 is TGTGCCAGCAGCCAAGTCCCCGGAACTAATGAAAAACTGTTTTTT. It encodes CASSQVPGTNEKLFF.